Presented here are 16 T cell receptor beta chains from one specimen sequenced in a study of spatial heterogeneity in lung cancer. Study-wide results and limits: The number of expanded tumor alpha and beta chains correlated with mutation number.

Time point here: sample taken at primary tumor resection. Their recognized antigens are unknown. One entry per CDR3 protein results from TCRdb running MiXCR on the 5' RACE reads. The data hold 18,000 or so distinct CDR3 sequences, with about 6.5% observed a single time. This specimen consisted of lung tumor tissue, obtained at surgery. Receptors were obtained from a female donor with early-stage non-small cell lung cancer.

This clonotype was seen ten or more times. This rearrangement joins TRBV30 to TRBJ2-7; 10 bases align to TRBD2. The CDR3 covers 16 residues. Per the germline V gene, CDR1 is GTSNPN and CDR2 is SVGIG (reference sequence). V trimming: 1 base; J trimming: 4 bases; junction bases outside the gene matches: 10. CDR3 DNA: TGTGCCTGGAGTGGGGCTAGCGGGAGATTCGGGTACGAGCAGTACTTC. Protein: CAWSGASGRFGYEQYF.

This clonotype was recorded a few times. Lacking the conserved final phenylalanine or tryptophan, this CDR3 likely reflects a read error. The DNA is left out, because the CDR3 cannot be placed on it with certainty; the CDR3 is given as TCRdb lists it. This chain connects TRBV28 to TRBJ2-3; the DNA was not used to check the table's D call, TRBD1. The CDR3 length is 11 residues, termini included. CDR1 and CDR2 from the germline V gene are MDHEN and SYDVKM. Here the CDR3 reads CASSAGQGALL.

This clonotype was observed many times. The V call is TRBV6-5, the J call TRBJ1-3; tentative D call: TRBD1 (5 bases). V shed 6 bases and J shed 4 bases, with 22 bases lying between them. This CDR3 region has 17 residues. The germline V gene has CDR1 MNHEY and CDR2 SVGAGI. The CDR3 DNA follows: TGTGCCAGCAGGGATCGCGGGGCCGGGTTTTGGGGAAACACCATATATTTT. Residues: CASRDRGAGFWGNTIYF.

This clonotype showed up many times. The chain is built from TRBV20-1 and TRBJ1-2; perhaps TRBD1 as D (5 bases). Germline V gene data show CDR1 as DFQATT and CDR2 as SNEGSKA (reference sequence). Trimming pared 4 bases from V and 3 bases from J, leaving 15 bases between. The CDR3 sequence is 14 residues long. The CDR3 spells CSATGLSSDYGYTF. CDR3 coding DNA: TGCAGTGCTACGGGACTGTCGTCCGACTATGGCTACACCTTC.

This clonotype was counted many times. This chain connects TRBV7-2 to TRBJ2-4; D is perhaps TRBD2 (6 bases). This CDR3 has 17 amino acids. Between the trimmed V and J ends, which lost 2 bases and 3 bases, there was a span of 17 bases. From germline, CDR1 is SGHTA and CDR2 FQGNSA. CDR3 in amino acids: CASSLNTGLRGKNIQYF. In nucleotides, the CDR3 is TGTGCCAGCAGCTTAAATACGGGACTGCGTGGCAAAAACATTCAGTACTTC.

This clonotype was seen at least ten times. The rearrangement uses TRBV4-3 and TRBJ2-2; TRBD2 agrees at 9 bases. The length of the CDR3 is 18 residues. CDR1 is LGHNA and CDR2 is YSLEER in the germline V gene. Trimming took 0 bases from V and 0 from J; bases not matched to a gene: 5. CDR3: CASSQEAAGGSNTGELFF. The CDR3 DNA follows: TGCGCCAGCAGCCAAGAAGCAGCGGGGGGCTCGAACACCGGGGAGCTGTTTTTT.

By proportion, this clonotype is medium-sized. The chain carries TRBV9 and TRBJ2-2, with D hard to call. Germline CDR1 reads SGDLS; CDR2 reads YYNGEE. The CDR3 totals 15 residues. Trimming pared 0 bases from V and 4 bases from J, leaving 10 bases between. The CDR3 here is CASSVGQAGTGELFF. In nucleotides, the CDR3 is TGTGCCAGCAGCGTAGGCCAGGCAGGCACCGGGGAGCTGTTTTTT.

This clonotype has a count of ten or more. The rearrangement joins TRBV20-1 to TRBJ1-3, with D perhaps matching TRBD1 (5 bases). The CDR3 is made up of 16 amino acids. V was pared by 1 base and J by 2 bases, with 15 bases between. The V gene's germline CDR1 is DFQATT and CDR2 SNEGSKA (reference sequence). CDR3 in amino acids: CSARGPPGAPGNTIYF. CDR3 nucleotide sequence: TGCAGTGCTAGAGGTCCCCCCGGGGCTCCTGGAAACACCATATATTTT.

The sample holds many counts of this clonotype. This chain joins TRBV7-9 and TRBJ2-3, with TRBD2 as a possible D gene (6 bases). From germline, CDR1 is SEHNR and CDR2 FQNEAQ (reference sequence). V was clipped by 4 bases and J by 3 bases, with 8 bases between them. This CDR3 is built from 13 residues. CDR3 loop: CASSSLATDTQYF. Here the CDR3 DNA reads TGTGCCAGCAGCTCCCTAGCGACAGATACGCAGTATTTT.

This clonotype has a count of ten or more. The rearrangement links TRBV3-1 to TRBJ2-1; 9 nucleotides agree with TRBD2. J lost 4 bases, V lost 4 bases, and 8 bases had no gene match. The CDR3 consists of 16 residues. CDR1 and CDR2 from the germline V gene are LGHDT and YNNKEL (reference sequence). This CDR3 reads CASSPAGTSRYNEQFF. The DNA of the CDR3 is TGTGCCAGCAGCCCCGCAGGGACTAGCAGATACAATGAGCAGTTCTTC.

This clonotype was counted ten times or more. This chain uses TRBV6-6 with TRBJ2-3; D possibly uses TRBD1 or TRBD2 (5 bases each). V lost 0 bases and J lost 14, with 12 bases in between. The germline V gene encodes CDR1 MNHNY and CDR2 SVGAGI (reference sequence). The CDR3 spans 12 residues. The DNA of the CDR3 is TGTGCCAGCAGTTACTCGGGACGTCTATGGTATTTT. Its protein is CASSYSGRLWYF.

This clonotype showed up many times. CDR3 sequence: CASSATGYTDTQYF. DNA for the CDR3: TGTGCCAGCAGCGCTACAGGGTACACAGATACGCAGTATTTT. J is TRBJ2-3 and V is TRBV7-2, with D possibly TRBD1 on 6 matching bases. This CDR3 comprises 14 residues. Germline-derived CDR1 and CDR2 are SGHTA and FQGNSA. Trimming cost V 5 bases and J 2 bases, with 11 bases left between them.

This clonotype has a count of ten or more. The chain links TRBV6-2 or TRBV6-3 to TRBJ2-2, with D maybe TRBD1 (6 bases). Looked up from germline, CDR1 is MNHEY and CDR2 is SVGEGT. V lost 2 bases and J 4 bases, leaving 17 bases between the germline ends. The CDR3 runs 17 residues. The CDR3 protein is CASSYPLNRAGTGELFF. DNA of the CDR3: TGTGCCAGCAGTTACCCCTTAAACAGGGCCGGCACCGGGGAGCTGTTTTTT.

J is TRBJ2-7 and V is TRBV19; the D gene is possibly TRBD1 (6 bases). The V gene's germline CDR1 is LNHDA and CDR2 SQIVND (reference sequence). The CDR3 loop spans 15 amino acids. Trimming took 5 bases from V and 2 from J, leaving 16 bases between them. The CDR3 is CASSRSEEGAYEQYF. CDR3 in DNA: TGTGCCAGTAGTCGATCAGAAGAGGGGGCCTACGAGCAGTACTTC. The variable domain in full, completed from reference TRBV19 and TRBJ2-7, reads DGGITQSPKYLFRKEGQNVTLSCEQNLNHDAMYWYRQDPGQGLRLIYYSQIVNDFQKGDIAEGYSVSREKKESFPLTVTSAQKNPTAFYLCASSRSEEGAYEQYFGPGTRLTVT.

This clonotype was seen ten or more times. The V gene is TRBV6-6, the J gene TRBJ2-1; perhaps TRBD1 as D (5 bases). Germline values: CDR1 MNHNY, CDR2 SVGAGI (reference sequence). The CDR3 covers 14 residues. The germline V and J ends were trimmed by 2 bases and 9 bases, with 14 bases remaining between them. The CDR3 is CASSYGQRSSEQFF. The CDR3 DNA reads as TGTGCCAGCAGTTACGGACAACGCTCTAGTGAGCAGTTCTTC.

DNA for the CDR3: TGTGCCAGCAGCGTAATAGCTGCAAACTATGGCTACACCTTC. The encoded protein is CASSVIAANYGYTF. V gene TRBV9 combines with J gene TRBJ1-2; D unclear. Trimming pared 1 base from V and 2 bases from J, leaving 9 bases between. The CDR3 contains 14 residues. CDR1 SGDLS and CDR2 YYNGEE come from the germline V gene.